Listed here are 26 T cell receptor beta chains from one sample, sequenced in a study of OX40 agonist ivuxolimab in advanced cancers. The assay was immunoSEQ multiplex PCR, and TCRdb's table has in-frame clones only and misses some. The table has about 52,000 clones, around 85% seen once. The source material was CD4+ or CD8+ T cells sorted from blood, sampled in a trial of the OX40 agonist ivuxolimab. These receptors were collected from an adult with an advanced solid tumor such as melanoma, head and neck, liver or kidney cancer.

This chain links TRBV5-1 with TRBJ2-1, with 8 bases lining up with TRBD2. V lost 0 bases to trimming and J lost 16 bases; unmatched junction nucleotides: 12. From germline, CDR1 is SGHRS and CDR2 YFSETQ. This CDR3 is 14 amino acids long. As DNA, the CDR3 is TGCGCCAGCAGCTTGGACGGAGCGGGGGCTTCGGAATTCTTC. Protein sequence: CASSLDGAGASEFF.

The J gene is TRBJ1-2, the V gene TRBV28; weak D call: TRBD1 (6 bases). V lost 5 bases and J 5 bases, leaving 18 bases between the germline ends. Germline CDR1 is MDHEN and CDR2 is SYDVKM. CDR3 size: 15 residues. This CDR3 reads CASSLIGGRGYGYTF. In DNA form, the CDR3 reads TGTGCCAGCAGTCTAATTGGGGGCAGGGGTTATGGCTACACCTTC.

The chain couples TRBV30 to TRBJ1-1, with a weak D call TRBD1 (5 bases). The CDR3 spans 14 residues. The V end lost 1 base, the J end lost 10 bases, and 19 bases lay between the germline ends. Looked up from germline, CDR1 is GTSNPN and CDR2 is SVGIG (reference sequence). CDR3 sequence: CAWSAHGHDSGAFF. CDR3 DNA: TGTGCCTGGAGTGCGCACGGACACGACTCTGGAGCTTTCTTT.

This clone turned up a few times. The rearrangement joins TRBV5-4 to TRBJ1-2; 8 bases are a match to TRBD1. The CDR3 contains 14 residues. The germline V gene encodes CDR1 SGHNT and CDR2 YYREEE (reference sequence). Losses at the gene ends were 6 bases for V and 3 bases for J; bases not matched to a gene: 7. Here the CDR3 reads CASTLKGQDYGYTF. The CDR3, as DNA: TGTGCCAGCACTCTGAAGGGACAGGACTATGGCTACACCTTC.

The genes are TRBV19 and TRBJ1-3, with 8 bases that match TRBD1. V trimming: 9 bases; J trimming: 4 bases; junction bases outside the gene matches: 8. Germline V gives CDR1 LNHDA, CDR2 SQIVND (reference sequence). The CDR3 consists of 14 residues. The CDR3 coding sequence is TGTGCCAGCCAACAGGGGGTTGCCGGAAACACCATATATTTT. This translates into CASQQGVAGNTIYF.

The chain is built from TRBV6-5 and TRBJ1-2, with a tentative D call TRBD1 (5 bases). Germline loops: CDR1 MNHEY, CDR2 SVGAGI. Trimming stripped 6 bases from V and 4 bases from J, with 15 bases between. This CDR3 spans 14 amino acids. In DNA form, the CDR3 reads TGTGCCAGCAGCCAAAGGGCGGGGACCTATGGCTACACCTTC. This sequence encodes CASSQRAGTYGYTF.

The chain combines TRBV7-6 with TRBJ2-1; D assignment may be TRBD1 or TRBD2 (5 bases each). CDR3 length: 12 residues. Germline V gene lookup returns CDR1 SGHVS and CDR2 FNYEAQ. V shed 6 bases and J shed 4 bases, with 7 bases lying between them. The CDR3 region is CASSGGYNEQFF. For the CDR3, the DNA is TGTGCCAGCAGTGGGGGATACAATGAGCAGTTCTTC.

The chain couples TRBV7-6 to TRBJ2-2; the match to TRBD1 covers 8 bases. Germline V gene sequence: CDR1 SGHVS, CDR2 FNYEAQ. This CDR3 region has 14 residues. V trimming: 8 bases; J trimming: 2 bases; junction bases outside the gene matches: 4. The CDR3 loop reads CASRDRRNTGELFF. CDR3 in DNA: TGTGCCAGCCGGGACAGGCGAAACACCGGGGAGCTGTTTTTT.

J is TRBJ2-1 and V is TRBV18; D might be TRBD1 (5 bases). Germline V gives CDR1 KGHSH, CDR2 LQKENI. CDR3 length: 13 amino acids. The germline V and J ends were trimmed by 2 bases and 7 bases, with 9 bases remaining between them. CDR3 loop: CASSPFRENEQFF. For the CDR3, the DNA is TGTGCCAGCTCACCATTCAGGGAAAATGAGCAGTTCTTC.

The genes are TRBV11-3 and TRBJ2-3; D unclear. The germline V gene encodes CDR1 SGHNT and CDR2 YENEEA. The CDR3 consists of 13 residues. V was clipped by 3 bases and J by 8 bases, with 12 bases between them. The CDR3 bases are TGTGCCAGCAGCTTGTCTGTGTGGCCTACGCAGTATTTT. Its translation is CASSLSVWPTQYF.

This clone was counted once. The rearrangement uses TRBV19 and TRBJ2-6; 7 bases fit TRBD1. V was clipped by 0 bases and J by 0 bases; unmatched bases: 2. Germline V gene lookup returns CDR1 LNHDA and CDR2 SQIVND (reference sequence). This CDR3 region has 17 residues. The CDR3 is CASSIETGISGANVLTF. The DNA of the CDR3 is TGTGCCAGTAGTATAGAGACAGGGATCTCTGGGGCCAACGTCCTGACTTTC.

The gene calls are TRBV5-1 and TRBJ2-3; no firm D call. The V and J ends lost 0 bases and 2 bases respectively, with 7 bases between them. The CDR3 runs 14 residues. CDR1 and CDR2 from the germline V gene are SGHRS and YFSETQ. In DNA, the CDR3 is TGCGCCAGCAGCTTGGCCGGCTCCACAGATACGCAGTATTTT. It is translated as CASSLAGSTDTQYF.

V and J are TRBV14 and TRBJ1-2; tentative D call: TRBD1 (6 bases). Germline-derived CDR1 and CDR2 are SGHDN and FVKESK. V was clipped by 4 bases and J by 4 bases, with 16 bases between them. The CDR3 totals 15 residues. CDR3 nucleotides: TGTGCCAGCAGCCCCCGGGACACGGAGAGCTATGGCTACACCTTC. As protein: CASSPRDTESYGYTF.

This rearrangement joins TRBV5-4 to TRBJ1-1; D remains ambiguous. Per the germline V gene, CDR1 is SGHNT and CDR2 is YYREEE (reference sequence). Trimming removed 10 bases at V and 2 bases at J, with 18 bases between. CDR3 length: 14 residues. CDR3 sequence reads: CAAKSGQLNTEAFF. The CDR3 DNA follows: TGTGCCGCCAAATCCGGGCAGTTAAACACTGAAGCTTTCTTT. Together with reference TRBV5-4 and TRBJ1-1, the CDR3 gives the full variable domain: ETGVTQSPTHLIKTRGQQVTLRCSSQSGHNTVSWYQQALGQGPQFIFQYYREEENGRGNFPPRFSGLQFPNYSSELNVNALELDDSALYLCAAKSGQLNTEAFFGQGTRLTVV.

V is TRBV10-3 and J is TRBJ2-3; D perhaps matches TRBD2 (7 bases). Trimming took off 0 bases at V and 2 bases at J, with 15 bases between the two ends. The CDR3 sequence is 17 residues long. Germline CDR1 is ENHRY and CDR2 is SYGVKD. The CDR3 sequence: CAISESRGGLDTDTQYF. CDR3 DNA: TGTGCCATCAGTGAGTCGAGGGGGGGCCTGGACACAGATACGCAGTATTTT.

The rearrangement uses TRBV2 and TRBJ2-7; 7 nucleotides line up with TRBD1. Germline values: CDR1 SNHLY, CDR2 FYNNEI. This CDR3 spans 15 amino acids. The V gene end was trimmed by 6 bases and the J gene end by 0 bases; junction bases not matched to a gene: 8. This CDR3 reads CASRGSRQGSYEQYF. As DNA, the CDR3 is TGTGCCAGCAGAGGTTCCCGACAGGGCTCCTACGAGCAGTACTTC.

This chain connects TRBV7-9 to TRBJ1-1; D may be TRBD1 (5 bases). CDR1 SEHNR and CDR2 FQNEAQ come from the germline V gene (reference sequence). The CDR3 sequence is 14 residues long. Between the trimmed V and J ends, which lost 1 base and 3 bases, there was a span of 9 bases. This chain's CDR3 is CASSLVGGDTEAFF. DNA for the CDR3: TGTGCCAGCAGCTTAGTGGGGGGAGACACTGAAGCTTTCTTT.

The gene calls are TRBV10-1 and TRBJ2-7, with a possible D match to TRBD1 (5 bases). Trimming pared 7 bases from V and 6 bases from J, leaving 16 bases between. CDR1 WNHNN and CDR2 SYGVQD come from the germline V gene (reference sequence). The CDR3 runs to 13 residues. CDR3 sequence reads: CASMPGQGSEQYF. CDR3 in DNA: TGCGCCAGCATGCCAGGGCAGGGAAGCGAGCAGTACTTC.

The chain employs TRBV9 and TRBJ2-3; TRBD2 matches 7 bases. The J segment lost 11 bases and the V segment lost 0 bases, leaving 3 bases of the junction unmatched. From germline, CDR1 is SGDLS and CDR2 YYNGEE. The CDR3 sequence is 12 residues long. The CDR3 DNA reads as TGTGCCAGCAGCGTAGGGGGACTACAGCAGTATTTT. It is translated as CASSVGGLQQYF.

The chain recombines TRBV10-3 with TRBJ2-3; TRBD1 is a possible D gene (5 bases). The CDR3 runs to 13 residues. Germline CDR1 and CDR2: ENHRY and SYGVKD. Trimming stripped 4 bases from V and 2 bases from J, with 7 bases between. The CDR3: CAISVDTTDTQYF. The CDR3 nucleotides read TGTGCCATCAGTGTGGACACCACAGATACGCAGTATTTT.

The chain has TRBV19 and TRBJ2-3; no firm D call. CDR1 and CDR2 (germline): LNHDA, SQIVND (reference sequence). V lost 10 bases and J 0 bases, leaving 14 bases between the germline ends. This CDR3 has 14 amino acids. The CDR3 region is CATKDRYSTDTQYF. The CDR3 bases are TGTGCCACCAAAGACCGGTACAGCACAGATACGCAGTATTTT.

The chain uses TRBV30 and TRBJ2-7, with 9 bases aligning to TRBD1. The CDR3 runs 13 residues. Germline assignment: CDR1 GTSNPN and CDR2 SVGIG (reference sequence). V lost 5 bases to trimming and J lost 6 bases; unmatched junction nucleotides: 8. Here the CDR3 reads CAWGTGIGAEQYF. CDR3 nucleotides: TGTGCCTGGGGGACAGGGATTGGAGCCGAGCAGTACTTC.

The chain combines TRBV25-1 with TRBJ2-3, with TRBD2 as a possible D gene (5 bases). From germline, CDR1 is MGHDK and CDR2 SYGVNS. The CDR3 is 15 amino acids. With 2 bases removed from V and 6 bases from J, the gap between germline ends came to 15 bases. The CDR3 DNA reads TGTGCCAGCAGTGAAGGAGCGGCATCCCAGGATACGCAGTATTTT. Amino acids: CASSEGAASQDTQYF.

The chain joins TRBV29-1 to TRBJ2-5; no reliable D call. V lost 8 bases and J lost 2, with 18 bases in between. The CDR3 loop spans 14 amino acids. Germline-derived CDR1 and CDR2 are SQVTM and ANQGSEA. This CDR3 reads CSSKESTPQETQYF. The CDR3 DNA follows: TGCAGCTCGAAAGAGAGTACCCCTCAAGAGACCCAGTACTTC.

This chain links TRBV30 with TRBJ1-1, with 8 bases fitting TRBD1. The CDR3 consists of 12 residues. Trimming at V came to 3 bases and at J to 11 bases, leaving 8 bases not matched to a gene. Germline CDR1 reads GTSNPN; CDR2 reads SVGIG (reference sequence). The CDR3 DNA reads TGTGCCTGGAGGTGGACAGGGACAAGCGCTTTCTTT. Protein: CAWRWTGTSAFF.

The J gene is TRBJ1-1, the V gene TRBV30; 9 bases map to TRBD1. Unmatched junction bases numbered 7, after V lost 0 bases and J lost 5 bases. CDR1 and CDR2 (germline): GTSNPN, SVGIG (reference sequence). The CDR3 extends over 15 amino acids. CDR3 nucleotide sequence: TGTGCCTGGAGTGTCGGGACAGGGAGGTGGACTGAAGCTTTCTTT. Protein sequence: CAWSVGTGRWTEAFF. The full variable domain, in which reference TRBV30 and TRBJ1-1 provide the parts outside the CDR3, is SQTIHQWPATLVQPVGSPLSLECTVEGTSNPNLYWYRQAAGRGLQLLFYSVGIGQISSEVPQNLSASRPQDRQFILSSKKLLLSDSGFYLCAWSVGTGRWTEAFFGQGTRLTVV.